Presented here are 5 T cell receptor beta chains from one specimen sequenced in a study of CD8+ T cells in alopecia areata (dated by TCRdb to about 2018). Libraries were built with the immunoSEQ multiplex PCR assay. To provide template for TCR sequencing, every sample had RNA extracted and reverse transcribed into cDNA. TCRdb stores this immuneACCESS table with in-frame sequences only. Part of the clones is absent; in the studies checked, under half of the shortfall reflects unresolved V genes, and no reason is known for the rest. The sample yields 180,000 or so clones; 53% were counted once. 10% to 14% of the sample is taken by the ten largest. This sample's time point label indicates: roughly 26 weeks on oral tofacitinib. The treatment or condition label for this specimen denotes: oral pan-JAK inhibitor, 5-10 mg twice daily. This specimen was CD8+ T cells sorted from blood, taken at week 24, from a patient treated with tofacitinib. Source of these receptors: a human donor with alopecia areata.

This chain uses TRBV7-9 with TRBJ2-5; 9 bases agree with TRBD1. There are 15 residues in the CDR3. Germline V gives CDR1 SEHNR, CDR2 FQNEAQ (reference sequence). With V trimmed by 5 bases and J by 2 bases, 6 bases remained unmatched. In nucleotides, the CDR3 is TGTGCCAGCAGCCCTCCGGGACAGGGACAAGAGACCCAGTACTTC. Translation gives CASSPPGQGQETQYF. The full variable domain, its missing parts supplied by reference TRBV7-9 and TRBJ2-5, is DTGVSQNPRHKITKRGQNVTFRCDPISEHNRLYWYRQTLGQGPEFLTYFQNEAQLEKSRLLSDRFSAERPKGSFSTLEIQRTEQGDSAMYLCASSPPGQGQETQYFGPGTRLLVL.

Comment on this clone: In the same sample, other DNA sequences code for this CDR3. The chain carries TRBV19 and TRBJ1-1; D call uncertain. This CDR3 comprises 13 residues. Between the trimmed V and J ends, which lost 3 bases and 0 bases, there was a span of 5 bases. CDR1 LNHDA and CDR2 SQIVND come from the germline V gene (reference sequence). CDR3 bases: TGTGCCAGTAGTATTTCGCTGAACACTGAAGCTTTCTTT. Its translation is CASSISLNTEAFF.

The chain uses TRBV4-3 and TRBJ2-7; TRBD2 is a possible D gene (5 bases). CDR3 length: 15 residues. V was trimmed by 1 base and J by 0 bases, leaving 10 bases between them. Germline CDR1 and CDR2: LGHNA and YSLEER. The DNA of the CDR3 is TGCGCCAGCAGCCAAGGACGGGGAAGCTCCTACGAGCAGTACTTC. The encoded protein is CASSQGRGSSYEQYF.

This clone has only a few counts. The rearrangement links TRBV7-3 to TRBJ2-1; 7 bases map to TRBD2. Germline V lookup: CDR1 SGHTA, CDR2 FQGTGA. CDR3 size: 14 residues. V dropped 5 bases and J dropped 7; count of bases not matched to a gene: 8. Here the CDR3 reads CASSEELGGNEQFF. In DNA form, the CDR3 reads TGTGCCAGCAGCGAGGAGCTGGGGGGGAATGAGCAGTTCTTC.

On this clone itself: Sequence at one end of the junction differs from germline and may be a read error. The rearrangement joins TRBV25-1 to TRBJ2-7, with 7 bases lining up with TRBD1. Germline loops: CDR1 MGHDK, CDR2 SYGVNS. This CDR3 has 13 amino acids. CDR3 loop: CASSDGQVSWKDF. The CDR3 bases are TGTGCCAGCAGTGACGGACAGGTCTCGTGGAAGGACTTC.